The 26 T cell receptor beta chains reported below all come from one sample, sequenced in a study of blood T cells in healthy people across ages (dated by TCRdb to 2014 to 2015). The library was generated by 5' RACE. This sample was sequenced with an Illumina HiSeq 2500. A second PCR of about 6 to 12 cycles was run with a J-beta primer mix and a sample-barcoded 5' primer. TCRdb took the public reads, trimmed them with fastp at Q25, ran MiXCR for clone calling and kept in-frame beta chains. Under each unique CDR3 protein, matching rows form one entry showing the most common genes and DNA. The sample table contains hundreds of thousands of distinct CDR3 sequences; only one count was recorded for just over 55% of them. The top ten hold under 30% of the sample. Material: blood. Every receptor here comes from a man aged 40-49 years in good health.

The count of this clonotype is one. The germline gene is not matched at one end of the junction; a read error may be the cause. The V and J genes are TRBV12-3 or TRBV12-4 and TRBJ2-4, with D perhaps given as TRBD1 or TRBD2 (5 bases each). The CDR3 loop spans 15 amino acids. DNA of the CDR3: TGTGCCAGCAGTCAAGGTCAGGGAGCCAAAAACATTCGGTACTTC. Protein sequence: CASSQGQGAKNIRYF.

The genes are TRBV12-3 or TRBV12-4 and TRBJ2-2; the match to TRBD1 covers 12 bases. V lost 5 bases to trimming and J lost 5 bases; unmatched junction nucleotides: 3. The CDR3 covers 15 residues. The CDR3 DNA is TGTGCCAGCAGTAGGGGACAGGGGGCAACCGGGGAGCTGTTTTTT. Amino acid sequence: CASSRGQGATGELFF.

The chain uses TRBV5-6 and TRBJ2-7; D call uncertain. Looked up from germline, CDR1 is SGHDT and CDR2 is YYEEEE. The CDR3 runs to 17 residues. Trimming removed 2 bases from V and 2 bases from J, with 20 bases in between. CDR3 protein: CASSFTSGGPATYEQYF. The DNA for the CDR3 is TGTGCCAGCAGCTTCACAAGTGGTGGACCCGCAACCTACGAGCAGTACTTC. The full variable domain, completed using reference TRBV5-6 and TRBJ2-7, is DAGVTQSPTHLIKTRGQQVTLRCSPKSGHDTVSWYQQALGQGPQFIFQYYEEEERQRGNFPDRFSGHQFPNYSSELNVNALLLGDSALYLCASSFTSGGPATYEQYFGPGTRLTVT.

The chain is built from TRBV2 and TRBJ2-1, with 9 bases lining up with TRBD2. Germline lookup yields CDR1 SNHLY and CDR2 FYNNEI. The CDR3 has 13 residues. V lost 5 bases and J lost 6; bases outside the gene matches: 2. DNA for the CDR3: TGTGCCAGCAGTACGACTAGCGGCAATGAGCAGTTCTTC. This encodes CASSTTSGNEQFF.

This chain joins TRBV12-3 or TRBV12-4 and TRBJ2-3, with TRBD2 matching 10 bases. This CDR3 region has 14 residues. The V and J ends lost 5 bases and 7 bases, in that order; junction bases with no gene match: 6. The CDR3 sequence: CASSASGSLYTQYF. For the CDR3, the DNA is TGTGCCAGCAGTGCTAGCGGGAGCCTATATACGCAGTATTTT.

This rearrangement joins TRBV20-1 to TRBJ2-5; maybe TRBD2 (7 bases). The CDR3 sequence is 15 residues long. Trimming cost V 4 bases and J 1 base, with 16 bases left between them. CDR1 and CDR2 from the germline V gene are DFQATT and SNEGSKA (reference sequence). The CDR3 nucleotides are TGCAGTGCTACCCTTGGGGGGGCCCCCCAAGAGACCCAGTACTTC. Protein product: CSATLGGAPQETQYF.

The chain recombines TRBV7-9 with TRBJ2-1; TRBD2 agrees at 10 bases. After removal of 4 bases from V and 6 bases from J, the junction contained 3 bases not matched to a gene. Germline V gene lookup returns CDR1 SEHNR and CDR2 FQNEAQ (reference sequence). This CDR3 has 14 amino acids. This CDR3 is CASSSSSGSNEQFF. Written as DNA, the CDR3 is TGTGCCAGCAGCTCGTCTAGCGGGAGCAATGAGCAGTTCTTC. The full variable domain, completed using reference TRBV7-9 and TRBJ2-1, is DTGVSQNPRHKITKRGQNVTFRCDPISEHNRLYWYRQTLGQGPEFLTYFQNEAQLEKSRLLSDRFSAERPKGSFSTLEIQRTEQGDSAMYLCASSSSSGSNEQFFGPGTRLTVL.

The chain combines TRBV7-2 with TRBJ1-2; D is unclear. V lost 7 bases and J lost 2, with 14 bases in between. CDR1 SGHTA and CDR2 FQGNSA come from the germline V gene. The CDR3 is 14 amino acids. The CDR3 loop reads CASTLRTANYGYTF. The CDR3 DNA sequence: TGTGCCAGCACCCTGCGGACTGCAAACTATGGCTACACCTTC.

This clonotype was detected a few times. The chain couples TRBV27 to TRBJ1-5, with D possibly being TRBD1 (5 bases). The V end was cut by 5 bases, the J end by 5 bases, with 16 bases between. Germline V gene sequence: CDR1 MNHEY, CDR2 SMNVEV (reference sequence). The CDR3 has 15 residues. This CDR3 is CASSPFFGADQPQHF. CDR3 bases: TGTGCCAGCAGTCCCTTCTTTGGGGCGGATCAGCCCCAGCATTTT.

CDR3 amino acids: CSASAPRDSGANVLTF. The CDR3 DNA follows: TGCAGTGCTAGTGCCCCCAGGGACTCTGGGGCCAACGTCCTGACTTTC. The chain combines TRBV20-1 with TRBJ2-6, with TRBD1 as a possible D gene (5 bases). V was shortened by 3 bases and J by 0 bases, with 12 bases between the two germline ends. This CDR3 is built from 16 residues. CDR1 is DFQATT, CDR2 SNEGSKA, per germline (reference sequence).

In its sample, this clonotype was seen once. The chain combines TRBV12-3 or TRBV12-4 with TRBJ2-2; tentatively, D is TRBD2 (6 bases). The CDR3 spans 13 residues. Deletions cut 5 bases from V and 6 bases from J, with 10 bases between. CDR3 protein: CASSPQRAGELFF. The CDR3 DNA reads TGTGCCAGCAGTCCACAGCGGGCCGGGGAGCTGTTTTTT.

The gene calls are TRBV5-1 and TRBJ2-7; TRBD1 matches 8 bases. The J call may be in error: the DNA end matches TRBJ2-5 better. There are 17 residues in the CDR3. Germline CDR1 and CDR2: SGHRS and YFSETQ. This CDR3 is CASSLGILAGGEETQYF. CDR3 bases: TGCGCCAGCAGCTTGGGTATTTTAGCAGGGGGCGAGGAGACCCAGTACTTC.

The gene calls are TRBV15 and TRBJ1-5; 7 bases align to TRBD1. The CDR3 length is 14 residues. CDR1 is LNHNV and CDR2 is YYDKDF in the germline V gene (reference sequence). The J segment lost 7 bases and the V segment lost 0 bases, leaving 3 bases of the junction unmatched. The CDR3 DNA reads as TGTGCCACCAGCAGAGATGAGGGACAGCAGCCCCAGCATTTT. Protein product: CATSRDEGQQPQHF.

The chain recombines TRBV27 with TRBJ2-7; 7 positions agree with TRBD2. This CDR3 has 14 amino acids. Germline loops: CDR1 MNHEY, CDR2 SMNVEV (reference sequence). V shed 6 bases and J 4 bases; nucleotides not matched to a gene: 9. The CDR3 coding sequence is TGTGCCAGCAGACCTGCGCGGGAGTTTTACGAGCAGTACTTC. This encodes CASRPAREFYEQYF.

This chain links TRBV7-9 with TRBJ1-2, with D tentatively TRBD1 (5 bases). The CDR3 length is 14 residues. CDR1 and CDR2 from the germline V gene are SEHNR and FQNEAQ (reference sequence). Trimming pared 3 bases from V and 4 bases from J, leaving 12 bases between. The CDR3 DNA reads TGTGCCAGCAGCTTTCCGGGGGACCGCTATGGCTACACCTTC. This gives the protein CASSFPGDRYGYTF.

The chain is built from TRBV12-5 and TRBJ2-3; D remains ambiguous. This CDR3 has 15 amino acids. Trimming shortened V by 6 bases and J by 2 bases, and 15 bases separated the two germline ends. In germline, CDR1 is LGHNT, CDR2 FRNRAP. The CDR3 DNA is TGTGCTAGTGGCCTCGGACGGGTAGACACAGATACGCAGTATTTT. Encoded protein: CASGLGRVDTDTQYF.

The CDR3 spells CASSFDRGNEQFF. The DNA of the CDR3 is TGTGCCAGCAGCTTCGATCGGGGGAATGAGCAGTTCTTC. This chain links TRBV7-3 with TRBJ2-1; TRBD2 is a possible D gene (6 bases). The CDR3 has 13 residues. With 3 bases removed from V and 7 bases from J, the gap between germline ends came to 10 bases. CDR1 SGHTA and CDR2 FQGTGA come from the germline V gene.

The DNA for the CDR3 is TGTGCCAGCAGCCGATCCGGAAGACAGCGAGGCAGCACAGATACGCAGTATTTT. As protein: CASSRSGRQRGSTDTQYF. The chain recombines TRBV7-2 with TRBJ2-3; maybe TRBD1 (5 bases). The CDR3 is 18 amino acids. Germline CDR1 is SGHTA and CDR2 is FQGNSA. The V and J ends lost 5 bases and 0 bases respectively, with 21 bases between them. The whole variable domain, filled in from reference TRBV7-2 and TRBJ2-3, reads GAGVSQSPSNKVTEKGKDVELRCDPISGHTALYWYRQSLGQGLEFLIYFQGNSAPDKSGLPSDRFSAERTGGSVSTLTIQRTQQEDSAVYLCASSRSGRQRGSTDTQYFGPGTRLTVL.

This clonotype was detected only a few times. This chain uses TRBV29-1 with TRBJ2-7; the match to TRBD1 covers 10 bases. Germline loops: CDR1 SQVTM, CDR2 ANQGSEA. The trim removed 1 base at V and 6 bases at J, leaving 9 bases unmatched. The CDR3 spans 15 residues. Written as DNA, the CDR3 is TGCAGCGTTGAAGGAGACAGGGGGCGAGTCGGCGAGCAGTACTTC. Its protein is CSVEGDRGRVGEQYF.

In DNA form, the CDR3 reads TGTGCCACCCAGAGGGGGAGCTCCTACGAGCAGTACTTC. Translating gives CATQRGSSYEQYF. The chain joins TRBV24-1 to TRBJ2-7; the D gene is possibly TRBD1 (6 bases). The V gene lost 9 bases and the J gene lost 0 bases, with 11 bases spanning the gap. There are 13 residues in the CDR3. The germline gives CDR1 KGHDR, CDR2 SFDVKD.

The genes are TRBV7-2 and TRBJ2-3; 9 nucleotides line up with TRBD2. Trimming at V came to 5 bases and at J to 5 bases, leaving 11 bases not matched to a gene. CDR3 length equals 16 residues. Per germline, CDR1 SGHTA and CDR2 FQGNSA. The CDR3 loop reads CASSPQAGGPGDTQYF. The CDR3 coding sequence is TGTGCCAGCAGCCCCCAGGCGGGAGGGCCGGGAGATACGCAGTATTTT.

Of note for this clonotype: The junction does not match germline at one end; this may be a read error. The V and J genes are TRBV7-6 and TRBJ2-6, with D unresolved. Germline V gene sequence: CDR1 SGHVS, CDR2 FNYEAQ. The CDR3 loop spans 16 amino acids. CDR3 sequence reads: CTSSSYSSSGANVLTF. In nucleotides, the CDR3 is TGTACCAGCAGCTCCTACTCGAGCTCTGGGGCCAACGTCCTGACTTTC.

The rearrangement uses TRBV6-4 and TRBJ1-4, with D hard to call. Germline CDR1 and CDR2: MRHNA and SNTAGT. V was shortened by 3 bases and J by 8 bases, with 7 bases between the two germline ends. This CDR3 has 12 amino acids. The CDR3 here is CASSEGREKLFF. CDR3 DNA sequence: TGTGCCAGCAGTGAGGGGAGGGAAAAACTGTTTTTT.

The CDR3 protein is CASSLGGMKQGSLAKNIQYF. In nucleotides, the CDR3 is TGTGCCAGCAGCTTAGGCGGTATGAAACAGGGGTCACTAGCCAAAAACATTCAGTACTTC. The V and J genes are TRBV7-9 and TRBJ2-4, with 7 bases identical to TRBD1. Germline loops: CDR1 SEHNR, CDR2 FQNEAQ (reference sequence). J was trimmed by 0 bases and V by 1 base; bases with no gene match: 15. This CDR3 is built from 20 residues.

In the case of this clonotype: One end of the junction is discordant with germline, which a read error may explain. The genes are TRBV9 and TRBJ2-5, with 9 bases that match TRBD2. CDR3 size: 15 residues. The germline V gene encodes CDR1 SGDLS and CDR2 YYNGEE. Here the CDR3 reads CAGSAAGLALETQYF. The CDR3 nucleotides are TGTGCCGGCAGCGCGGCGGGACTAGCCTTGGAGACCCAGTACTTC.

The V gene is TRBV11-1, the J gene TRBJ2-1; TRBD2 aligns across 11 bases. V lost 3 bases to trimming and J lost 7 bases; unmatched junction nucleotides: 5. This CDR3 has 15 amino acids. In germline, CDR1 is SGHAT, CDR2 FQDESV (reference sequence). CDR3 nucleotides: TGTGCCAGCAGCTTTAGTAGCGGGAGGGTTAATGAGCAGTTCTTC. It encodes CASSFSSGRVNEQFF. The full variable domain, in which reference TRBV11-1 and TRBJ2-1 provide the parts outside the CDR3, is EAEVAQSPRYKITEKSQAVAFWCDPISGHATLYWYRQILGQGPELLVQFQDESVVDDSQLPKDRFSAERLKGVDSTLKIQPAELGDSAMYLCASSFSSGRVNEQFFGPGTRLTVL.